This T cell receptor beta chain comes out of a study of T cells after yellow fever vaccination. At least ten counts were recorded for this clonotype. The CDR3 loop spans 14 amino acids. V lost 6 bases and J lost 1; bases outside the gene matches: 4. Looked up from germline, CDR1 is MDHEN and CDR2 is SYDVKM. From the 5' RACE reads, TCRdb called clonotypes with MiXCR, one entry per CDR3 protein. This table holds around 300,000 distinct CDR3 sequences, around 4.4% found once. This receptor was identified in a man in his late teens or twenties who received the YFV17D yellow fever vaccine. Sequences were derived from PBMCs, sampled 15 days after the yellow fever booster vaccination. The chain employs TRBV28 and TRBJ2-3; 7 bases match TRBD2. The CDR3 reads CASSIAGGTDTQYF. In DNA form, the CDR3 reads TGTGCCAGCAGCATAGCGGGTGGCACAGATACGCAGTATTTT.